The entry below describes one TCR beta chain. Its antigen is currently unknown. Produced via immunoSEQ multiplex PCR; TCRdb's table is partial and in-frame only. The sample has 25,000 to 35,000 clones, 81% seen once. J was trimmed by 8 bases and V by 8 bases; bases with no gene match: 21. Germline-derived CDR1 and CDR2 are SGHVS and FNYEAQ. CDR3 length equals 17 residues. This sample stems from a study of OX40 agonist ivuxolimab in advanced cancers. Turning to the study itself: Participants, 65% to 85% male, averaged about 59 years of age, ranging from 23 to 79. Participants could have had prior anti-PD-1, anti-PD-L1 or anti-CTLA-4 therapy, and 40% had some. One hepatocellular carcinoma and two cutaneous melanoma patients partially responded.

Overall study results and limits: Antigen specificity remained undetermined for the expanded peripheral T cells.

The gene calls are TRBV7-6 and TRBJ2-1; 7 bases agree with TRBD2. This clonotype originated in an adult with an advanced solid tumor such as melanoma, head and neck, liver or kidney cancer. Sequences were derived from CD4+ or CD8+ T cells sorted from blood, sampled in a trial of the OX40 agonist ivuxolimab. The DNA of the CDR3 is TGTGCCAGCGGCCAGGAAAGACTAGTGGGAGGGGACGATGAGCAGTTCTTC. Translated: CASGQERLVGGDDEQFF. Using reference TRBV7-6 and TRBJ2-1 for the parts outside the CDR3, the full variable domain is GAGVSQSPRYKVTKRGQDVALRCDPISGHVSLYWYRQALGQGPEFLTYFNYEAQQDKSGLPNDRFSAERPEGSISTLTIQRTEQRDSAMYRCASGQERLVGGDDEQFFGPGTRLTVL.